The 10 T cell receptor beta chains presented below share a single source sample, sequenced in a study of Tregs in tolerant kidney transplant recipients (dated by TCRdb to between 2018 and 2021). What this sample's time point label stands for: blood sample drawn before combined kidney and bone marrow transplant. The method behind the library was the immunoSEQ multiplex PCR assay. TCRdb retrieved this table from immuneACCESS and kept in-frame rearrangements only. Not all clones are present; in checked studies, unresolved V genes account for under half, and no reason is known for the remainder. In this sample the table shows approximately 100,000 clones, over 85% of which occur a single time. The ten top clones hold around 0.45% of the sample. Sequencing was performed on CD4+ T cells from blood, taken before the transplant. The receptors come from a human donor who received a combined kidney and bone marrow transplant.

The V call is TRBV5-4, the J call TRBJ2-1; no definite D call. V lost 0 bases and J 13 bases, leaving 14 bases between the germline ends. Per the germline V gene, CDR1 is SGHNT and CDR2 is YYREEE (reference sequence). CDR3 length equals 13 residues. The CDR3 spells CASSLDYSRLQFF. Written as DNA, the CDR3 is TGTGCCAGCAGCTTGGATTACTCCCGCCTACAGTTCTTC.

The chain carries TRBV5-4 and TRBJ1-5, with a tentative D call TRBD1 (5 bases). CDR3 length: 13 residues. Per the germline V gene, CDR1 is SGHNT and CDR2 is YYREEE (reference sequence). V was shortened by 2 bases and J by 5 bases, with 8 bases between the two germline ends. This chain's CDR3 is CASSFGGDQPQHF. CDR3 nucleotide sequence: TGTGCCAGCAGCTTCGGAGGGGATCAGCCCCAGCATTTT.

The chain couples TRBV11-3 to TRBJ2-7; 9 bases line up with TRBD1. The length of the CDR3 is 15 residues. The germline V gene encodes CDR1 SGHNT and CDR2 YENEEA. V shed 5 bases, J shed 1 base, and the junction held 6 bases outside the gene matches. The CDR3 loop reads CASSLGQGPSYEQYF. CDR3 nucleotide sequence: TGTGCCAGCAGCCTCGGACAGGGGCCGTCCTACGAGCAGTACTTC.

This sequence joins TRBV19 and TRBJ2-3, with 8 nucleotides matching TRBD2. Germline V gives CDR1 LNHDA, CDR2 SQIVND (reference sequence). V was clipped by 4 bases and J by 0 bases; unmatched bases: 21. The CDR3 runs to 21 residues. Here the CDR3 DNA reads TGTGCCAGTAGTAGACGCTCTAGCTCGGGAGGGATCTTCTCTAGCACAGATACGCAGTATTTT. This translates into CASSRRSSSGGIFSSTDTQYF.

The J gene is TRBJ2-7, the V gene TRBV14, with D possibly being TRBD2 (6 bases). The germline V gene has CDR1 SGHDN and CDR2 FVKESK. V was trimmed by 1 base and J by 0 bases, leaving 16 bases between them. The CDR3 is made up of 17 amino acids. The CDR3 is CASSQVWGDGSSYEQYF. The CDR3 DNA is TGTGCCAGCAGCCAAGTTTGGGGGGATGGCAGCTCCTACGAGCAGTACTTC.

The V and J genes are TRBV10-3 and TRBJ1-1; TRBD1 might be the D (6 bases). Germline loops: CDR1 ENHRY, CDR2 SYGVKD. The CDR3 is 13 amino acids. V was trimmed by 7 bases and J by 5 bases, leaving 14 bases between them. CDR3 DNA sequence: TGTGCCATCACCAGGGGCCCGGGTACTGAAGCTTTCTTT. Its protein is CAITRGPGTEAFF.

The chain is built from TRBV18 and TRBJ1-2; 11 bases map to TRBD1. Germline CDR1 and CDR2: KGHSH and LQKENI. With V trimmed by 3 bases and J by 4 bases, 7 bases remained unmatched. CDR3 length equals 16 residues. The CDR3 protein is CASSPADRGPVYGYTF. The CDR3 region has the DNA TGTGCCAGCTCACCGGCGGACAGGGGGCCGGTCTATGGCTACACCTTC.

V gene TRBV2 combines with J gene TRBJ2-7; D is unresolved. V lost 6 bases and J lost 2, with 20 bases in between. This CDR3 is built from 16 residues. The germline V gene has CDR1 SNHLY and CDR2 FYNNEI. The CDR3: CASSADPTKKTYEQYF. The CDR3 DNA follows: TGTGCCAGCAGCGCAGACCCGACAAAAAAAACCTACGAGCAGTACTTC.

The chain employs TRBV5-4 and TRBJ1-6; maybe TRBD1 (6 bases). Between the trimmed V and J ends, which lost 4 bases and 5 bases, there was a span of 10 bases. CDR1 and CDR2 from the germline V gene are SGHNT and YYREEE (reference sequence). This CDR3 comprises 14 residues. The chain's CDR3 is CASSPYRDNSPLHF. CDR3 DNA: TGTGCCAGCAGCCCCTACAGGGATAATTCACCCCTCCACTTT.

This clone occurred once. V and J are TRBV11-2 and TRBJ2-7, with a weak D call TRBD1 (6 bases). The CDR3 is made up of 13 amino acids. The V end lost 4 bases, the J end lost 8 bases, and 15 bases lay between the germline ends. Germline loops: CDR1 SGHAT, CDR2 FQNNGV. The CDR3 region has the DNA TGTGCCAGCAGCTCAACAGGGCTGTCTAAGCAGTACTTC. It codes for CASSSTGLSKQYF.